A selection of T cell receptor beta chains follows, all from one sample in a study of T cell responses to AZD1222 COVID-19 vaccine. Libraries were prepared by immunoSEQ multiplex PCR; TCRdb keeps only in-frame clonotypes and omits some of them. The sample includes 140,000 or so clones, around 91% of them seen just once. The specimen comprised peripheral blood, sampled on day 0 of AZD1222 vaccination. The receptors here all came from an adult in good health. CDR3s leave out the opening cysteine and the closing phenylalanine or tryptophan. Each record gives: V gene, D gene, J gene, CDR3 protein. A D gene is named only where the DNA matches it firmly.

v_gene: TRBV6-2/TRBV6-3; d_gene: TRBD2; j_gene: TRBJ2-3; CDR3aa: ASSYSQRAGATDTQY
v_gene: TRBV7-2; d_gene: -; j_gene: TRBJ1-1; CDR3aa: ASSLMLGTEAF
v_gene: TRBV30; d_gene: -; j_gene: TRBJ1-2; CDR3aa: AWSADSGGPYGYT
v_gene: TRBV24-1; d_gene: -; j_gene: TRBJ1-2; CDR3aa: ATSYSGTESYGYT
v_gene: TRBV19; d_gene: TRBD1; j_gene: TRBJ2-2; CDR3aa: ASSTDRVTGELF
v_gene: TRBV6-1; d_gene: -; j_gene: TRBJ1-2; CDR3aa: ASSESPRGSYGYT
v_gene: TRBV5-1; d_gene: -; j_gene: TRBJ2-1; CDR3aa: ASSPRDSWTYNEQF
v_gene: TRBV25-1; d_gene: -; j_gene: TRBJ1-4; CDR3aa: ASSEGGGAEEKLF
v_gene: TRBV4-2; d_gene: -; j_gene: TRBJ1-3; CDR3aa: ASSQEEVRGNSRSGNTIY
v_gene: TRBV2; d_gene: TRBD1; j_gene: TRBJ2-1; CDR3aa: ASSDGTGKYNEQF
v_gene: TRBV2; d_gene: -; j_gene: TRBJ2-7; CDR3aa: ASSEHRGQRREQY
v_gene: TRBV9; d_gene: -; j_gene: TRBJ1-2; CDR3aa: ASSVVNNYGYT
v_gene: TRBV12-1; d_gene: -; j_gene: TRBJ2-2; CDR3aa: ASRDPAREWFSGELF
v_gene: TRBV7-3; d_gene: -; j_gene: TRBJ2-7; CDR3aa: ASSYGTDYEQY
v_gene: TRBV5-8; d_gene: -; j_gene: TRBJ1-1; CDR3aa: ASSLRGRNTEAF
v_gene: TRBV27; d_gene: -; j_gene: TRBJ1-5; CDR3aa: ASSFSGRLQPQH
v_gene: TRBV12-1; d_gene: -; j_gene: TRBJ1-1; CDR3aa: ASSFDARANTEAF
v_gene: TRBV7-2; d_gene: TRBD2; j_gene: TRBJ2-5; CDR3aa: ASSLVSGTSGSGETQY
v_gene: TRBV2; d_gene: -; j_gene: TRBJ2-1; CDR3aa: ASTGSSYNEQF
v_gene: TRBV6-5; d_gene: TRBD1; j_gene: TRBJ2-5; CDR3aa: ASTQTGLGETQY
v_gene: TRBV29-1; d_gene: TRBD1; j_gene: TRBJ1-2; CDR3aa: SEGQGADYGYT
v_gene: TRBV19; d_gene: TRBD2; j_gene: TRBJ2-7; CDR3aa: ASSPGTSGALGEY
v_gene: TRBV7-3; d_gene: -; j_gene: TRBJ2-3; CDR3aa: ASSLIGGTDTQY
v_gene: TRBV19; d_gene: -; j_gene: TRBJ1-1; CDR3aa: ASDFGGGLGTEAF